What follows describes a single T cell receptor beta chain. The antigen remains unidentified. This record comes from a study of T cell responses to AZD1222 COVID-19 vaccine. Study-wide results and caveats: Only five or six individuals given AZD1222 were seropositive at baseline.

V was clipped by 7 bases and J by 4 bases, with 10 bases between them. The CDR3 contains 13 residues. Germline assignment: CDR1 MDHEN and CDR2 SYDVKM. The repertoire was sequenced with immunoSEQ multiplex PCR; TCRdb's copy has only in-frame clones and lacks some. The sample consists of about 150,000 clones, about 88% of them appearing once. The specimen was peripheral blood, collected after recovery from COVID-19. The sequence derives from an adult who had recovered from COVID-19. V gene TRBV28 combines with J gene TRBJ2-2; weak D call: TRBD2 (7 bases). CDR3 region: CASKGGGTGELFF. Here the CDR3 DNA reads TGTGCCAGCAAGGGAGGGGGCACCGGGGAGCTGTTTTTT.